Listed here are 14 T cell receptor beta chains from one sample, sequenced in a study of shared clonotypes between healthy human individuals. The repertoire was sequenced with immunoSEQ multiplex PCR; TCRdb's copy has only in-frame clones and lacks some. The repertoire holds some 580,000 clones, with around 97% as singletons. Sequences were obtained from naive CD4+ T cells sorted from blood. Subset reported: CD45RA+ positively selected. Source of these receptors: a woman in her thirties in good health.

The rearrangement links TRBV30 to TRBJ2-7; D call uncertain. The germline CDR1 and CDR2 sequences are GTSNPN and SVGIG (reference sequence). The CDR3 contains 11 residues. Between the trimmed V and J ends, which lost 0 bases and 7 bases, there was a span of 7 bases. The CDR3 DNA sequence: TGTGCCTGGAGTGTATGGACGGAGCAGTACTTC. This codes for CAWSVWTEQYF.

This clone was counted once. The V gene is TRBV9, the J gene TRBJ2-2; 7 positions match TRBD1. The trim removed 1 base at V and 7 bases at J, leaving 4 bases unmatched. The germline V gene has CDR1 SGDLS and CDR2 YYNGEE. The CDR3 has 14 residues. The CDR3 loop reads CASSVRGRVGELFF. As DNA, the CDR3 is TGTGCCAGCAGCGTAAGGGGGCGAGTCGGGGAGCTGTTTTTT.

The chain has TRBV18 and TRBJ2-1, with D perhaps being TRBD1 or TRBD2 (5 bases each). There are 15 residues in the CDR3. The V end lost 4 bases, the J end lost 6 bases, and 16 bases lay between the germline ends. Per germline, CDR1 KGHSH and CDR2 LQKENI. CDR3 residues: CASSRRDRATNEQFF. The CDR3 DNA sequence: TGTGCCAGCTCACGCCGGGACCGCGCCACCAATGAGCAGTTCTTC.

V usage is TRBV5-4 and J usage is TRBJ1-5, with D unresolved. The CDR3 length is 13 residues. Germline values: CDR1 SGHNT, CDR2 YYREEE (reference sequence). Deletions cut 0 bases from V and 4 bases from J, with 5 bases between. CDR3 coding DNA: TGTGCCAGCAGCTTGGGATTAAATCAGCCCCAGCATTTT. It yields the protein CASSLGLNQPQHF.

The V and J genes are TRBV5-1 and TRBJ1-2; TRBD1 aligns across 9 bases. V lost 2 bases and J lost 0; bases outside the gene matches: 17. Germline loops: CDR1 SGHRS, CDR2 YFSETQ. This CDR3 has 20 amino acids. In nucleotides, the CDR3 is TGCGCCAGCAGCTTCCCGGGACAGGGAGTTCACTCGAAATCTAACTATGGCTACACCTTC. Its translation: CASSFPGQGVHSKSNYGYTF.

The V gene is TRBV27, the J gene TRBJ2-1; 9 bases align to TRBD2. J was trimmed by 9 bases and V by 3 bases; bases with no gene match: 15. The CDR3 sequence is 17 residues long. Germline lookup yields CDR1 MNHEY and CDR2 SMNVEV (reference sequence). The CDR3 DNA is TGTGCCAGCAGTTTCCTATCCCGGGGCGGGAGGGTTAGTGAGCAGTTCTTC. This codes for CASSFLSRGGRVSEQFF.

The J gene is TRBJ2-5, the V gene TRBV5-4, with D tentatively TRBD1 or TRBD2 (7 bases each). Between the trimmed V and J ends, which lost 4 bases and 2 bases, there was a span of 12 bases. Per germline, CDR1 SGHNT and CDR2 YYREEE (reference sequence). CDR3 length: 14 residues. This chain's CDR3 is CASSPQGGQETQYF. The CDR3 region has the DNA TGTGCCAGCAGCCCGCAGGGGGGGCAAGAGACCCAGTACTTC.

J is TRBJ2-1 and V is TRBV25-1, with a possible D match to TRBD1 (5 bases). The V end was cut by 2 bases, the J end by 3 bases, with 8 bases between. Germline-derived CDR1 and CDR2 are MGHDK and SYGVNS. The CDR3 totals 14 residues. The CDR3 DNA follows: TGTGCCAGCAGTGAACCAGACAGCTACAATGAGCAGTTCTTC. Its translation is CASSEPDSYNEQFF.

J is TRBJ1-5 and V is TRBV2, with a weak D call TRBD1 (6 bases). This CDR3 region has 15 residues. Germline values: CDR1 SNHLY, CDR2 FYNNEI. V lost 4 bases and J lost 1, with 11 bases in between. The CDR3 sequence is CASSVQGFSNQPQHF. CDR3 bases: TGTGCCAGCAGTGTCCAGGGGTTCAGCAATCAGCCCCAGCATTTT.

The genes are TRBV21-1 and TRBJ1-1; TRBD1, as called in the table, went unchecked against the DNA. TRBV21-1 constitutes a pseudogene. The CDR3 totals 16 residues. This CDR3 reads CASSTQGRDRATEAFF. The CDR3 DNA sequence: TGTGCCAGCAGCACACAAGGTAGGGACAGGGCGACTGAAGCTTTCTTT.

The chain uses TRBV27 and TRBJ1-5; no clear D gene. Trimming removed 5 bases from V and 0 bases from J, with 8 bases in between. The CDR3 is made up of 14 amino acids. The germline CDR1 and CDR2 sequences are MNHEY and SMNVEV (reference sequence). CDR3 sequence reads: CASSRGNSNQPQHF. For the CDR3, the DNA is TGTGCCAGCAGTCGGGGAAATAGCAATCAGCCCCAGCATTTT.

The chain joins TRBV10-3 to TRBJ2-1, with TRBD2 as a possible D gene (5 bases). This CDR3 has 16 amino acids. Germline assignment: CDR1 ENHRY and CDR2 SYGVKD. V was shortened by 11 bases and J by 1 base, with 21 bases between the two germline ends. Here the CDR3 DNA reads TGTGCCGCAACAGAAAGGAGCGGCCTTTCCTACAATGAGCAGTTCTTC. Its translation: CAATERSGLSYNEQFF.

The chain carries TRBV11-1 and TRBJ1-1, with unresolved D. The CDR3 contains 14 residues. Trimming shortened V by 3 bases and J by 1 base, and 9 bases separated the two germline ends. The germline V gene encodes CDR1 SGHAT and CDR2 FQDESV (reference sequence). The CDR3 region is CASSFEFPNTEAFF. CDR3 nucleotide sequence: TGTGCCAGCAGCTTTGAGTTTCCGAACACTGAAGCTTTCTTT.

This clone was counted once. The rearrangement uses TRBV5-8 and TRBJ2-5, with 12 bases that match TRBD2. The germline V gene has CDR1 SGHTS and CDR2 YDEGEE. Unmatched junction bases numbered 13, after V lost 8 bases and J lost 5 bases. The CDR3 sequence is 16 residues long. The CDR3 sequence: CARASGRASQEETQYF. As DNA, the CDR3 is TGTGCCAGGGCTAGCGGGAGGGCCTCCCAGGAGGAGACCCAGTACTTC.